This T cell receptor beta chain was sequenced in a study of cytomegalovirus exposure and HLA in healthy donors. Whole-study findings and limits: Presence/absence analyses supposed approximately even sequencing depth among donors. Cytomegalovirus-associated TCR beta chains were listed, numbering 150 to 200.

The PCR had 60 Vbeta and 13 Jbeta primers. Sequencing was performed with immunoSEQ multiplex PCR; in TCRdb, only in-frame clones are kept and a portion is missing. The sample includes about 140,000 clones, around 90% of them seen just once. Germline V lookup: CDR1 MNHNS, CDR2 SASEGT. This CDR3 has 15 amino acids. Germline trimming cut 2 bases from V and 8 bases from J; bases unmatched to any gene: 4. On this clone: Its specificity is unknown.

The sequence derives from a woman aged 40 to 50 in good health and CMV-seronegative. The chain recombines TRBV6-1 with TRBJ1-6; 9 bases are a match to TRBD1. The sequenced material came from PBMCs. Written as DNA, the CDR3 is TGTGCCAGCAGTGAAAGACAGGGGGAGGATTCACCCCTCCACTTT. Protein: CASSERQGEDSPLHF.